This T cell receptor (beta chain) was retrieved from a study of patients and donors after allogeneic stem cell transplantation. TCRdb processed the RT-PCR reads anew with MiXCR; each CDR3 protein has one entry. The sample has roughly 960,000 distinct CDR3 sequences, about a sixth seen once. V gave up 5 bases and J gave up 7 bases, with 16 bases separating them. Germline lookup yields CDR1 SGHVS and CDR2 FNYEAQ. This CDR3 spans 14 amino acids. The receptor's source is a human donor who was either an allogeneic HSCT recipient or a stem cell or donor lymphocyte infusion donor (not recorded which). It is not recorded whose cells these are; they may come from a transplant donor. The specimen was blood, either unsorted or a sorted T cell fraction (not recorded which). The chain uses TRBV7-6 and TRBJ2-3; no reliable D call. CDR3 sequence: CASSPDEVANTQYF. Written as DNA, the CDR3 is TGTGCCAGCAGCCCGGATGAAGTCGCTAATACGCAGTATTTT. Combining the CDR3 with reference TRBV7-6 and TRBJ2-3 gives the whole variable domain GAGVSQSPRYKVTKRGQDVALRCDPISGHVSLYWYRQALGQGPEFLTYFNYEAQQDKSGLPNDRFSAERPEGSISTLTIQRTEQRDSAMYRCASSPDEVANTQYFGPGTRLTVL.